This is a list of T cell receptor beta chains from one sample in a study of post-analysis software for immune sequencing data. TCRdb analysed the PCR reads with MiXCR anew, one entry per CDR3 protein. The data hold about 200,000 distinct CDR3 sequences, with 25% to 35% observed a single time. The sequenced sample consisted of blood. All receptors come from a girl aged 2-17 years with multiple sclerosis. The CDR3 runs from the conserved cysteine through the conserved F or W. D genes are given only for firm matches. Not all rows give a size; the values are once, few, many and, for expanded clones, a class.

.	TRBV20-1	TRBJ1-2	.	CSAGERGADYGYTF	TGCAGTGCAGGGGAAAGGGGGGCGGACTATGGCTACACCTTC
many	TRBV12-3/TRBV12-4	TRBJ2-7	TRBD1	CASSFVDRAYEQYF	TGTGCCAGCAGTTTCGTGGACAGGGCCTACGAGCAGTACTTC
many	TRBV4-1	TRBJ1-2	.	CASSPDSLGTYGYTF	TGCGCCAGCAGCCCGGACAGCCTGGGGACTTATGGCTACACCTTC
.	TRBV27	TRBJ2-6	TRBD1	CASSRQGRLSGANVLTF	TGTGCCAGCAGTCGACAGGGACGATTGTCTGGGGCCAACGTCCTGACTTTC
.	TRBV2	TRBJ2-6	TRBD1	CASMGQVSSGANVLTF	TGTGCCAGCATGGGACAGGTTAGCTCTGGGGCCAACGTCCTGACTTTC
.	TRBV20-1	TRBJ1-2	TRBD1	CRAPRDSYGYTF	TGCAGGGCTCCCCGGGACAGCTATGGCTACACCTTC
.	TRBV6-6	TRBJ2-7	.	CASSYLYEQYF	TGTGCCAGCAGTTACCTCTATGAGCAGTACTTC
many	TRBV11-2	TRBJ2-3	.	CASSLPGHGTQYF	TGTGCCAGCAGCCTACCGGGACACGGTACGCAGTATTTT
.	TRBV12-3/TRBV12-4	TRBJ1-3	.	CASSEGGSGNTIYF	TGTGCCAGCAGTGAGGGTGGCTCTGGAAACACCATATATTTT
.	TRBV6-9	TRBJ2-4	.	CASGCGVEAQNIQYF	TGTGCCAGCGGGTGCGGGGTTGAGGCCCAAAACATTCAGTACTTC
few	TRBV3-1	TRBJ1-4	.	CASSRVSFNEKLFF	TGTGCCAGCAGCCGGGTCAGCTTTAATGAAAAACTGTTTTTT
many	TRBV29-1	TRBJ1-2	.	CSVEYLNYGYTF	TGCAGCGTTGAGTACCTAAACTATGGCTACACCTTC
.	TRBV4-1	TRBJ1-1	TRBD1	CASSHTRGEKGLHTEAFF	TGCGCCAGCAGCCACACCAGGGGGGAGAAAGGGCTTCACACTGAAGCTTTCTTT
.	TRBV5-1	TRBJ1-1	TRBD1	CARSPAGTVFNTEAFF	TGCGCCCGCAGCCCCGCCGGGACAGTCTTTAACACTGAAGCTTTCTTT
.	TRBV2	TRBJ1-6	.	CASSGPVYNSPLHF	TGTGCCAGCAGTGGTCCAGTTTATAATTCACCCCTCCACTTT
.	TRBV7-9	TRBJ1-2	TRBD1	CASSAGRTGGDYGYTF	TGTGCCAGCAGCGCAGGGCGGACAGGGGGGGACTATGGCTACACCTTC
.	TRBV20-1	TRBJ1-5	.	CSARIRQRDNQPQHF	TGCAGTGCTAGAATCAGGCAGCGGGATAATCAGCCCCAGCATTTT
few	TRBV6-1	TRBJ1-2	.	CASSPLGEAYGYTF	TGTGCCAGCAGTCCTTTAGGGGAGGCCTATGGCTACACCTTC